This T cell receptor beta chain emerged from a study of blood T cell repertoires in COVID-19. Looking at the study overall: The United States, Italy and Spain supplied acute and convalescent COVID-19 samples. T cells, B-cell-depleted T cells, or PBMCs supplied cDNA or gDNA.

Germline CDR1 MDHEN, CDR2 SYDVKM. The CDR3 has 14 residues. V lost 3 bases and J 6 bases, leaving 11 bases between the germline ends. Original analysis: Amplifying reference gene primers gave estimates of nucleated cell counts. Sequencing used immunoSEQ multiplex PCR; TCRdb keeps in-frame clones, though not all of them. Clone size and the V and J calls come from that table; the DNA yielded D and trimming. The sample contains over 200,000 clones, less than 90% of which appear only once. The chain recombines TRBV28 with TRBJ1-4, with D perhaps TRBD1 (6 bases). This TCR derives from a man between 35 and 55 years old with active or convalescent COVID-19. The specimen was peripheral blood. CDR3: CASSLPTGDEKLFF. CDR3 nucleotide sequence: TGTGCCAGCAGTTTGCCGACAGGTGATGAAAAACTGTTTTTT.